Below, 17 T cell receptor beta chains from the same sample are listed, as sequenced in a study of cytomegalovirus exposure and HLA in healthy donors. With 60 Vbeta and 13 Jbeta primers, the PCR was carried out. Using immunoSEQ multiplex PCR, the repertoire was profiled, and TCRdb retains in-frame clones only, with some absent. Among roughly 230,000 clones listed, more than 70% were seen once. Specimen: PBMCs. The source is a boy aged 10-17 years in good health and CMV-seronegative.

The sample holds a few counts of this clone. The chain combines TRBV13 with TRBJ1-3; D gene uncertain. Trimming removed 0 bases from V and 0 bases from J, with 12 bases in between. The germline V gene has CDR1 PRHDT and CDR2 FYEKMQ (reference sequence). CDR3 length: 17 residues. CDR3 in amino acids: CASSLGLLGSSGNTIYF. In DNA form, the CDR3 reads TGTGCCAGCAGCTTAGGCCTTCTCGGGAGCTCTGGAAACACCATATATTTT.

This chain joins TRBV21-1 and TRBJ1-6; the table's D call, TRBD1, was not checked against the DNA. TRBV21-1 constitutes a pseudogene. The CDR3 consists of 18 residues. CDR3 in DNA: TGTGCCAGCAGCAAAGCGTGGGACAGGGGGCTCTCTAATTCACCCCTCCACTTT. Translating it yields CASSKAWDRGLSNSPLHF.

This chain uses TRBV27 with TRBJ2-2; possibly TRBD1 for D (6 bases). This CDR3 is 17 amino acids long. V lost 5 bases, J lost 0 bases, and 16 bases lay in between. Germline assignment: CDR1 MNHEY and CDR2 SMNVEV (reference sequence). The CDR3 bases are TGTGCCAGCAGTCCACATCGCGGACAGTCGAACACCGGGGAGCTGTTTTTT. Translated: CASSPHRGQSNTGELFF.

This clone has a single count. V gene TRBV5-1 combines with J gene TRBJ2-5; the match to TRBD1 covers 11 bases. CDR1 is SGHRS and CDR2 is YFSETQ in the germline V gene. Trimming took 4 bases from V and 5 from J; bases not matched to a gene: 13. CDR3 size: 17 residues. The CDR3 here is CASSVRTGTGGRETQYF. DNA for the CDR3: TGCGCCAGCAGCGTAAGAACCGGGACAGGGGGACGGGAGACCCAGTACTTC.

This chain links TRBV7-3 with TRBJ1-3; unclear D gene. Between the trimmed V and J ends, which lost 2 bases and 4 bases, there was a span of 6 bases. Germline V gene lookup returns CDR1 SGHTA and CDR2 FQGTGA. There are 13 residues in the CDR3. CDR3 DNA: TGTGCCAGCAGCTTATCTCTCGGAAACACCATATATTTT. It encodes CASSLSLGNTIYF.

The V call is TRBV30, the J call TRBJ1-2, with a weak D call TRBD1 (5 bases). The CDR3 extends over 15 amino acids. The V and J ends lost 0 bases and 4 bases respectively, with 15 bases between them. Germline CDR1 is GTSNPN and CDR2 is SVGIG (reference sequence). The DNA of the CDR3 is TGTGCCTGGAGTGTAGAAGACGACAGCCTCTATGGCTACACCTTC. This sequence encodes CAWSVEDDSLYGYTF.

The chain links TRBV5-1 to TRBJ2-5; TRBD2 might be the D (5 bases). This CDR3 is 17 amino acids long. Germline CDR1 and CDR2: SGHRS and YFSETQ. V shed 0 bases and J shed 2 bases, with 17 bases lying between them. CDR3: CASSLAVGRVLQETQYF. In DNA form, the CDR3 reads TGCGCCAGCAGCTTGGCGGTTGGGCGGGTTTTACAAGAGACCCAGTACTTC. The full variable domain, rest sourced from reference TRBV5-1 and TRBJ2-5, is KAGVTQTPRYLIKTRGQQVTLSCSPISGHRSVSWYQQTPGQGLQFLFEYFSETQRNKGNFPGRFSGRQFSNSRSEMNVSTLELGDSALYLCASSLAVGRVLQETQYFGPGTRLLVL.

The chain uses TRBV5-6 and TRBJ2-4; D uncertain. Looked up from germline, CDR1 is SGHDT and CDR2 is YYEEEE. V was shortened by 4 bases and J by 0 bases, with 11 bases between the two germline ends. The CDR3 length is 15 residues. The CDR3 spells CASSPTTAAKNIQYF. In nucleotides, the CDR3 is TGTGCCAGCAGCCCCACGACTGCAGCCAAAAACATTCAGTACTTC. Combining the CDR3 with reference TRBV5-6 and TRBJ2-4 gives the whole variable domain DAGVTQSPTHLIKTRGQQVTLRCSPKSGHDTVSWYQQALGQGPQFIFQYYEEEERQRGNFPDRFSGHQFPNYSSELNVNALLLGDSALYLCASSPTTAAKNIQYFGAGTRLSVL.

The chain employs TRBV2 and TRBJ2-7; the match to TRBD2 covers 11 bases. The trim removed 2 bases at V and 3 bases at J, leaving 3 bases unmatched. The CDR3 runs to 15 residues. In germline, CDR1 is SNHLY, CDR2 FYNNEI. CDR3 amino acids: CASSERLAGSYEQYF. The DNA for the CDR3 is TGTGCCAGCAGTGAACGACTAGCGGGAAGCTACGAGCAGTACTTC.

The V gene is TRBV11-3, the J gene TRBJ1-2; 8 positions agree with TRBD1. CDR1 and CDR2 (germline): SGHNT, YENEEA. The CDR3 consists of 12 residues. V lost 4 bases and J lost 8; bases outside the gene matches: 3. CDR3 bases: TGTGCCAGCAGCTCCACAGGGGGAGGCTACACCTTC. Its translation: CASSSTGGGYTF. Filled out from reference TRBV11-3 and TRBJ1-2, the complete variable domain reads EAGVVQSPRYKIIEKKQPVAFWCNPISGHNTLYWYLQNLGQGPELLIRYENEEAVDDSQLPKDRFSAERLKGVDSTLKIQPAELGDSAVYLCASSSTGGGYTFGSGTRLTVV.

This chain connects TRBV30 to TRBJ2-3, with 16 bases that match TRBD2. The trim removed 0 bases at V and 6 bases at J, leaving 3 bases unmatched. Germline CDR1 is GTSNPN and CDR2 is SVGIG (reference sequence). The CDR3 has 16 residues. The CDR3 region is CAWSVGLAGGPDTQYF. CDR3 bases: TGTGCCTGGAGTGTGGGACTAGCGGGAGGGCCGGATACGCAGTATTTT.

The CDR3 nucleotides are TGTGCCAGCAGCCGTCAAGGGGATTCACCCCTCCACTTT. Residues: CASSRQGDSPLHF. This chain uses TRBV7-9 with TRBJ1-6; a possible D gene is TRBD1 (5 bases). Trimming stripped 5 bases from V and 8 bases from J, with 10 bases between. The CDR3 has 13 residues. Per the germline V gene, CDR1 is SEHNR and CDR2 is FQNEAQ (reference sequence). Looking up the rest from reference TRBV7-9 and TRBJ1-6 gives the full variable domain: DTGVSQNPRHKITKRGQNVTFRCDPISEHNRLYWYRQTLGQGPEFLTYFQNEAQLEKSRLLSDRFSAERPKGSFSTLEIQRTEQGDSAMYLCASSRQGDSPLHFGNGTRLTVT.

The rearrangement joins TRBV5-6 to TRBJ1-2; D call uncertain. The CDR3 is 15 amino acids. Germline V gene sequence: CDR1 SGHDT, CDR2 YYEEEE. V was cut by 0 bases and J by 0 bases, with 9 bases left in between. CDR3 amino acids: CASSLDLVANYGYTF. In DNA form, the CDR3 reads TGTGCCAGCAGCTTGGATCTGGTAGCTAACTATGGCTACACCTTC.

The chain has TRBV6-5 and TRBJ2-2; D remains unclear. The V and J ends lost 6 bases and 6 bases respectively, with 11 bases between them. CDR3 length: 13 amino acids. Germline-derived CDR1 and CDR2 are MNHEY and SVGAGI. The CDR3 region is CASSRTTAGELFF. The CDR3, as DNA: TGTGCCAGCAGCCGTACTACGGCCGGGGAGCTGTTTTTT.

The V and J genes are TRBV21-1 and TRBJ1-4; the D call in the table, TRBD1, was not verified against the DNA. TRBV21-1 is a listed pseudogene. The CDR3 contains 15 residues. The CDR3 DNA sequence: TGTGCCACCTTAGACCCAGGTGGCTTTAATGAAAAACTGTTTTTT. It codes for CATLDPGGFNEKLFF.

The rearrangement joins TRBV14 to TRBJ1-5, with D uncertain. Germline-derived CDR1 and CDR2 are SGHDN and FVKESK. Deletions cut 5 bases from V and 0 bases from J, with 5 bases between. The CDR3 runs 13 residues. In nucleotides, the CDR3 is TGTGCCAGCAGCACCTATAGCAATCAGCCCCAGCATTTT. Its protein is CASSTYSNQPQHF.

This chain uses TRBV7-2 with TRBJ2-2; perhaps TRBD2 as D (5 bases). Germline assignment: CDR1 SGHTA and CDR2 FQGNSA. The CDR3 contains 15 residues. V was trimmed by 2 bases and J by 4 bases, leaving 11 bases between them. The CDR3 DNA reads as TGTGCCAGCAGCTTAAACCGAGGACTCACCGGGGAGCTGTTTTTT. Residues: CASSLNRGLTGELFF.